The 26 T cell receptor beta chains presented below share a single source sample, sequenced in a study of cytomegalovirus exposure and HLA in healthy donors. The PCR had 60 Vbeta and 13 Jbeta primers. The data were produced by immunoSEQ multiplex PCR, yet TCRdb's version contains in-frame clones alone and is incomplete. The sample includes roughly 130,000 clones, 75% to 85% seen only once; the top ten take under 3.5%. Sequences were obtained from PBMCs. The receptors stem from a male donor in good health and CMV-seronegative.

The V gene is TRBV5-1, the J gene TRBJ2-5, with TRBD1 identical over 8 bases. This CDR3 comprises 16 residues. Trimming cost V 2 bases and J 3 bases; bases outside gene matches: 9. The germline V gene has CDR1 SGHRS and CDR2 YFSETQ. This CDR3 is CASSFNRGRFKETQYF. DNA for the CDR3: TGCGCCAGCAGCTTCAACAGGGGGAGATTCAAAGAGACCCAGTACTTC.

The V and J genes are TRBV2 and TRBJ2-7; weak D call: TRBD2 (6 bases). In germline, CDR1 is SNHLY, CDR2 FYNNEI. V lost 3 bases to trimming and J lost 7 bases, with 13 bases between them. The CDR3 is made up of 13 amino acids. CDR3 DNA sequence: TGTGCCAGCAGTGATGTTGGGGCGGGGGAGCAGTACTTC. Translation: CASSDVGAGEQYF.

V and J are TRBV25-1 and TRBJ1-2, with TRBD1 identical over 9 bases. This CDR3 is built from 13 residues. Germline loops: CDR1 MGHDK, CDR2 SYGVNS. Trimming cost V 2 bases and J 13 bases; bases outside gene matches: 8. The CDR3 spells CASSEGGTGRITF. CDR3 sequence (DNA): TGTGCCAGCAGTGAAGGCGGGACAGGGCGCATCACCTTC.

The chain links TRBV5-1 to TRBJ2-3; the match to TRBD1 covers 8 bases. In germline, CDR1 is SGHRS, CDR2 YFSETQ. The CDR3 totals 16 residues. V shed 4 bases, J shed 0 bases, and the junction held 7 bases outside the gene matches. DNA for the CDR3: TGCGCCAGCAGCACATCCAGGGGGCCTAGCACAGATACGCAGTATTTT. It specifies CASSTSRGPSTDTQYF.

The CDR3 loop reads CASSLGGTYEAFF. The CDR3 DNA reads TGTGCCAGCAGCTTGGGGGGAACCTATGAAGCTTTCTTT. The gene calls are TRBV7-9 and TRBJ1-1; D is possibly TRBD1 (5 bases). Germline loops: CDR1 SEHNR, CDR2 FQNEAQ (reference sequence). The V and J ends lost 3 bases and 7 bases respectively, with 12 bases between them. This CDR3 comprises 13 residues. Full variable domain (missing parts from reference TRBV7-9 and TRBJ1-1): DTGVSQNPRHKITKRGQNVTFRCDPISEHNRLYWYRQTLGQGPEFLTYFQNEAQLEKSRLLSDRFSAERPKGSFSTLEIQRTEQGDSAMYLCASSLGGTYEAFFGQGTRLTVV.

This chain uses TRBV6-6 with TRBJ2-1; the match to TRBD2 covers 9 bases. The CDR3 is 13 residues long. Germline V CDR1 and CDR2: MNHNY, SVGAGI (reference sequence). Trimming at V came to 8 bases and at J to 6 bases, leaving 5 bases not matched to a gene. CDR3: CASWASGINEQFF. In nucleotides, the CDR3 is TGTGCCAGCTGGGCTAGCGGGATCAATGAGCAGTTCTTC.

This clone turned up a few times. The V gene is TRBV27, the J gene TRBJ1-2; 8 bases align to TRBD1. Losses at the gene ends were 6 bases for V and 4 bases for J; bases not matched to a gene: 10. The germline V gene has CDR1 MNHEY and CDR2 SMNVEV (reference sequence). The CDR3 is made up of 15 amino acids. The CDR3 DNA reads TGTGCCAGCAGACCAAAACTCAGGGGGCCCTATGGCTACACCTTC. Its protein is CASRPKLRGPYGYTF.

The chain couples TRBV28 to TRBJ1-2, with 10 positions matching TRBD1. Germline-derived CDR1 and CDR2 are MDHEN and SYDVKM. This CDR3 spans 16 amino acids. J gave up 8 bases and V 3 bases, and 12 bases lay outside the gene matches. The CDR3 DNA reads as TGTGCCAGCAGTTTGCTCCGGGACAGGGGCCCGTGGGGCTACACCTTC. Its protein is CASSLLRDRGPWGYTF.

The rearrangement joins TRBV30 to TRBJ2-7; TRBD1 agrees at 7 bases. J gave up 5 bases and V 1 base, and 14 bases lay outside the gene matches. The CDR3 extends over 16 amino acids. Germline V CDR1 and CDR2: GTSNPN, SVGIG (reference sequence). The CDR3 nucleotides read TGTGCCTGGAGTGCCCTGAAGAACAGGGGACCCCACGAGCAGTACTTC. Translating it yields CAWSALKNRGPHEQYF.

CDR3 nucleotide sequence: TGTGCCACCAGCAAGACCGGGACAGGCTACAATGAGCAGTTCTTC. Amino acid sequence: CATSKTGTGYNEQFF. This chain connects TRBV15 to TRBJ2-1; TRBD1 agrees at 8 bases. V lost 4 bases, J lost 3 bases, and 5 bases stayed unmatched. Germline V lookup: CDR1 LNHNV, CDR2 YYDKDF (reference sequence). The CDR3 runs to 15 residues. The variable domain in full, completed from reference TRBV15 and TRBJ2-1, reads DAMVIQNPRYQVTQFGKPVTLSCSQTLNHNVMYWYQQKSSQAPKLLFHYYDKDFNNEADTPDNFQSRRPNTSFCFLDIRSPGLGDTAMYLCATSKTGTGYNEQFFGPGTRLTVL.

This chain connects TRBV6-5 to TRBJ1-3; D is perhaps TRBD1 (6 bases). Between the trimmed V and J ends, which lost 5 bases and 2 bases, there was a span of 13 bases. The CDR3 consists of 15 residues. CDR1 and CDR2 (germline): MNHEY, SVGAGI. The CDR3 is CASSHTGSTGNTIYF. CDR3 bases: TGTGCCAGCAGTCATACAGGGTCTACTGGAAACACCATATATTTT.

The chain uses TRBV5-4 and TRBJ2-3; 11 nucleotides align to TRBD2. Germline V gene data show CDR1 as SGHNT and CDR2 as YYREEE (reference sequence). The CDR3 sequence is 16 residues long. Germline trimming cut 4 bases from V and 3 bases from J; bases unmatched to any gene: 7. The CDR3 bases are TGTGCCAGCAGCCGGGGGGGACTAGCGGATACAGATACGCAGTATTTT. Amino acids: CASSRGGLADTDTQYF.

This chain uses TRBV5-1 with TRBJ1-2; 8 bases map to TRBD1. CDR3 length: 14 residues. V dropped 1 base and J dropped 6; count of bases not matched to a gene: 5. Germline loops: CDR1 SGHRS, CDR2 YFSETQ. CDR3: CASSLSDRADGYTF. CDR3 bases: TGCGCCAGCAGCTTGTCGGACAGGGCGGATGGCTACACCTTC.

The chain employs TRBV30 and TRBJ1-1; D is perhaps TRBD1 (6 bases). V dropped 4 bases and J dropped 5 bases, with 11 bases sitting between them. The CDR3 is 12 residues long. Germline assignment: CDR1 GTSNPN and CDR2 SVGIG (reference sequence). The CDR3 DNA reads as TGTGCCTGGACATGGGGGCGGACTGAAGCTTTCTTT. This encodes CAWTWGRTEAFF.

The chain joins TRBV28 to TRBJ1-6; D remains ambiguous. In germline, CDR1 is MDHEN, CDR2 SYDVKM. The CDR3 runs to 16 residues. The ends were cut back, 2 bases at V and 5 bases at J, with 13 bases in the middle. The chain's CDR3 is CASSLGISTNNSPLHF. CDR3 sequence (DNA): TGTGCCAGCAGTTTAGGGATATCGACTAATAATTCACCCCTCCACTTT. The variable domain in full, with the rest retrieved from reference TRBV28 and TRBJ1-6, is DVKVTQSSRYLVKRTGEKVFLECVQDMDHENMFWYRQDPGLGLRLIYFSYDVKMKEKGDIPEGYSVSREKKERFSLILESASTNQTSMYLCASSLGISTNNSPLHFGNGTRLTVT.

The gene calls are TRBV6-1 and TRBJ1-2; D is uncertain. This CDR3 region has 15 residues. Trimming left V 1 base short and J 4 bases short, with 13 bases between. Germline assignment: CDR1 MNHNS and CDR2 SASEGT. CDR3 bases: TGTGCCAGCAGTGAAGATCTGTGGCGGGGCTATGGCTACACCTTC. Its translation: CASSEDLWRGYGYTF.

The gene calls are TRBV5-4 and TRBJ2-3; maybe TRBD2 (5 bases). CDR3 length: 12 amino acids. The ends were cut back, 5 bases at V and 7 bases at J, with 11 bases in the middle. Germline V gene sequence: CDR1 SGHNT, CDR2 YYREEE (reference sequence). The CDR3 DNA sequence: TGTGCCAGCAGTTCTAGCTTTAATACGCAGTATTTT. Translated, it gives CASSSSFNTQYF. Looking up the rest from reference TRBV5-4 and TRBJ2-3 gives the full variable domain: ETGVTQSPTHLIKTRGQQVTLRCSSQSGHNTVSWYQQALGQGPQFIFQYYREEENGRGNFPPRFSGLQFPNYSSELNVNALELDDSALYLCASSSSFNTQYFGPGTRLTVL.

The rearrangement joins TRBV5-4 to TRBJ2-7, with D possibly TRBD1 on 5 matching bases. The germline V and J ends were trimmed by 4 bases and 3 bases, with 8 bases remaining between them. This CDR3 has 12 amino acids. Germline V gene data show CDR1 as SGHNT and CDR2 as YYREEE (reference sequence). The CDR3 DNA is TGTGCCAGCAGCGTAGACAGCTACGAGCAGTACTTC. Encoded protein: CASSVDSYEQYF.

This rearrangement joins TRBV21-1 to TRBJ1-2. TRBV21-1 is reported as a pseudogene. The CDR3 spans 16 residues. CDR3 protein: CASSKWGGGVNYGYTF. CDR3 nucleotide sequence: TGTGCCAGCAGCAAATGGGGCGGGGGGGTGAACTATGGCTACACCTTC.

The rearrangement joins TRBV4-2 to TRBJ2-2; tentatively, D is TRBD1 (5 bases). Germline V gene sequence: CDR1 LGHNA, CDR2 YNFKEQ. V dropped 5 bases and J dropped 3 bases, with 13 bases sitting between them. This CDR3 region has 15 residues. CDR3 sequence (DNA): TGTGCCAGCAGCGAAGGGGCCGCCCACACCGGGGAGCTGTTTTTT. Translating gives CASSEGAAHTGELFF.

V is TRBV5-4 and J is TRBJ1-6; D uncertain. V shed 4 bases and J shed 0 bases, with 11 bases lying between them. The V gene's germline CDR1 is SGHNT and CDR2 YYREEE (reference sequence). The CDR3 has 16 residues. In DNA form, the CDR3 reads TGTGCCAGCAGCCCGCCGGGGAACTCCTATAATTCACCCCTCCACTTT. This sequence encodes CASSPPGNSYNSPLHF. The complete variable domain, with remaining parts taken from reference TRBV5-4 and TRBJ1-6, reads ETGVTQSPTHLIKTRGQQVTLRCSSQSGHNTVSWYQQALGQGPQFIFQYYREEENGRGNFPPRFSGLQFPNYSSELNVNALELDDSALYLCASSPPGNSYNSPLHFGNGTRLTVT.

This chain uses TRBV6-5 with TRBJ1-3; a possible D gene is TRBD1 (6 bases). The CDR3 consists of 13 residues. V dropped 6 bases and J dropped 4 bases, with 10 bases sitting between them. Per the germline V gene, CDR1 is MNHEY and CDR2 is SVGAGI. CDR3 residues: CASRGGSGNTIYF. The CDR3 coding sequence is TGTGCCAGCAGAGGGGGTTCGGGAAACACCATATATTTT.

V and J are TRBV6-6 and TRBJ2-5; D remains unclear. The end of the DNA fits TRBJ2-7 better, so the J call may be wrong. Looked up from germline, CDR1 is MNHNY and CDR2 is SVGAGI (reference sequence). This CDR3 region has 13 residues. This chain's CDR3 is CASNPPTSYEQYF. The CDR3 DNA is TGTGCCAGCAACCCACCCACGTCCTACGAGCAGTACTTC.

The chain employs TRBV4-1 and TRBJ2-3, with 8 bases that match TRBD2. CDR3 length: 16 residues. CDR1 MGHRA and CDR2 YSYEKL come from the germline V gene. Trimming cost V 4 bases and J 0 bases; bases outside gene matches: 6. CDR3 nucleotide sequence: TGCGCCAGCAGCCCGGGACTAGGGGATAGCACAGATACGCAGTATTTT. Residues: CASSPGLGDSTDTQYF.

This chain connects TRBV29-1 to TRBJ1-2, with TRBD1 as a possible D gene (5 bases). The V and J ends lost 3 bases and 8 bases respectively, with 13 bases between them. Germline V lookup: CDR1 SQVTM, CDR2 ANQGSEA. This CDR3 spans 12 amino acids. The CDR3 DNA sequence: TGCAGCGTTGAGTCAGGGTATCGCGGCTACACCTTC. Amino acids: CSVESGYRGYTF.

This chain uses TRBV2 with TRBJ2-1, with 10 bases identical to TRBD2. V lost 4 bases to trimming and J lost 5 bases; unmatched junction nucleotides: 5. Germline loops: CDR1 SNHLY, CDR2 FYNNEI. This CDR3 is built from 15 residues. CDR3 nucleotide sequence: TGTGCCAGCAGTGGTGCTAGCGGGGGACACAATGAGCAGTTCTTC. As protein: CASSGASGGHNEQFF.